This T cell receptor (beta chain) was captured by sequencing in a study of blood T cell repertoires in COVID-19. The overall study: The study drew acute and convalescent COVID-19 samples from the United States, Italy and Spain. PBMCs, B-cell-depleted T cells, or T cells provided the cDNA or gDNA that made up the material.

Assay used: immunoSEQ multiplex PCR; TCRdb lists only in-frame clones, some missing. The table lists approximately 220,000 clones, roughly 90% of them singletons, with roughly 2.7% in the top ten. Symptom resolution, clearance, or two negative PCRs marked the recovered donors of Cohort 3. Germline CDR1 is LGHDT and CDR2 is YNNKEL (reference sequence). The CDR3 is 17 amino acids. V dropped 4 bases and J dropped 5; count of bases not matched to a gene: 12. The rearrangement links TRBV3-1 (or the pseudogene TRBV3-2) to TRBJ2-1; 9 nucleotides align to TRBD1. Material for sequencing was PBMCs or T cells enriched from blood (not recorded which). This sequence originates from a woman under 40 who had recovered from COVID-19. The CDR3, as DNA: TGTGCCAGCAGCCCCGGACAGGGGTTTCTAACCAACAATGAGCAGTTCTTC. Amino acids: CASSPGQGFLTNNEQFF.